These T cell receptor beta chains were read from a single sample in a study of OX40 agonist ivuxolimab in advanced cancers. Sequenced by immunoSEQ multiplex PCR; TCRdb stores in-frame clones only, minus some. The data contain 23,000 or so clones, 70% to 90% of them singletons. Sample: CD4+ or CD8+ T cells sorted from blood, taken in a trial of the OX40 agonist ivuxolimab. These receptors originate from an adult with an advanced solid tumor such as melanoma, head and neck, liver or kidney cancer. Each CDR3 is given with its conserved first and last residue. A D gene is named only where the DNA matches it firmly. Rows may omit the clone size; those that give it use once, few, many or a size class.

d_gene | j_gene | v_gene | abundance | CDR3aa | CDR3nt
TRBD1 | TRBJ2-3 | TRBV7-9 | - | CASSFLQGGDTQYF | TGTGCCAGCAGCTTTCTACAGGGGGGAGATACGCAGTATTTT
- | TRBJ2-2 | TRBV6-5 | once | CASFPNREVGELFF | TGTGCCAGCTTTCCGAACAGGGAGGTCGGGGAGCTGTTTTTT
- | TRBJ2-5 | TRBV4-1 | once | CASSLGGYQETQYF | TGCGCCAGCAGCCTAGGCGGGTACCAAGAGACCCAGTACTTC
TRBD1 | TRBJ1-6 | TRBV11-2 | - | CASSLDRGNSPLHF | TGTGCCAGCAGCTTAGACAGGGGGAATTCACCCCTCCACTTT
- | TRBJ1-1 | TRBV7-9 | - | CASSLAGSMNTEAFF | TGTGCCAGCAGCTTAGCAGGGAGTATGAACACTGAAGCTTTCTTT
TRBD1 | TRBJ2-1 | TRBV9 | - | CASSPRTGNEQFF | TGTGCCAGCAGCCCGCGGACAGGGAATGAGCAGTTCTTC
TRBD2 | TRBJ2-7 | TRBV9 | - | CASSDNSGTDEQYF | TGTGCCAGCAGCGATAATAGCGGGACGGACGAGCAGTACTTC
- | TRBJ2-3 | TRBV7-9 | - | CAGSEWSTDTQYF | TGTGCCGGGTCCGAGTGGAGCACAGATACGCAGTATTTT
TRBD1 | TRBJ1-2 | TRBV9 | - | CASSERGTGGDYYGYTF | TGTGCCAGCAGCGAGAGGGGGACAGGGGGCGATTACTATGGCTACACCTTC
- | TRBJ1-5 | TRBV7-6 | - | CASSLRAGGRQPQHF | TGTGCCAGCAGCTTAAGGGCGGGGGGGAGGCAGCCCCAGCATTTT
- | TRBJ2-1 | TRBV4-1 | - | CASSQDNTRSYNEQFF | TGCGCCAGCAGCCAAGACAACACCCGTTCCTACAATGAGCAGTTCTTC
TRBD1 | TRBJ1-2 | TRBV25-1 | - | CASSMGTGRGYTF | TGTGCCAGCAGTATGGGGACAGGGAGAGGCTACACCTTC
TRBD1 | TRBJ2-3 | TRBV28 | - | CASSPDREAMGTQYF | TGTGCCAGCAGCCCTGACAGGGAAGCGATGGGTACGCAGTATTTT
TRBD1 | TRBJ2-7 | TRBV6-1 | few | CASKDRVLYEQYF | TGTGCCAGCAAGGACAGGGTTCTATACGAGCAGTACTTC
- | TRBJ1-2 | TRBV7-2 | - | CASRSDGRYGYTF | TGTGCCAGCAGATCAGACGGCCGCTATGGCTACACCTTC
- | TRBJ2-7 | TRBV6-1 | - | CAISGGHSYEQYF | TGTGCCATATCCGGGGGGCATTCCTACGAGCAGTACTTC
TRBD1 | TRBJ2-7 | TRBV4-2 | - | CASSHGQGDYEQYF | TGTGCCAGCAGCCATGGACAGGGGGACTACGAGCAGTACTTC
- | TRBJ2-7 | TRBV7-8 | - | CASSFGSYEQYF | TGTGCCAGCAGCTTCGGGAGCTACGAGCAGTACTTC
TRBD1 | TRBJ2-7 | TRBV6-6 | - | CASSYGGTGGYEQYF | TGTGCCAGCAGTTACGGGGGGACAGGGGGCTACGAGCAGTACTTC
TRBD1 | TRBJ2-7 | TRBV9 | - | CASSGRDRIYEQYF | TGTGCCAGCAGCGGCCGGGACAGGATTTACGAGCAGTACTTC
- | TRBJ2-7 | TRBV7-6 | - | CASSLGTGRSNYEQYF | TGTGCCAGCAGCTTAGGGACTGGACGGTCGAACTACGAGCAGTACTTC
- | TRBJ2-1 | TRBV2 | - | CASSDPAVQGGEQFF | TGTGCCAGCAGTGACCCTGCGGTACAAGGCGGTGAGCAGTTCTTC
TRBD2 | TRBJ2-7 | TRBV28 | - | CASSFSAASGYEQYF | TGTGCCAGCAGTTTCAGCGCGGCTAGCGGCTACGAGCAGTACTTC
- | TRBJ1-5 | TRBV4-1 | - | CASSQDGWPKGQPQHF | TGCGCCAGCAGCCAAGATGGTTGGCCGAAGGGACAGCCCCAGCATTTT
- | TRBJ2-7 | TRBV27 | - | CASSFNLGGEQYF | TGTGCCAGCAGTTTCAACCTAGGGGGCGAGCAGTACTTC
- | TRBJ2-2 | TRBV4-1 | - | CASSQVIELTGELFF | TGCGCCAGCAGCCAAGTTATCGAGCTCACCGGGGAGCTGTTTTTT
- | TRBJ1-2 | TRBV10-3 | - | CAIQSTTPGRGVRYTF | TGTGCCATCCAGTCTACAACTCCGGGACGGGGAGTCCGCTACACCTTC
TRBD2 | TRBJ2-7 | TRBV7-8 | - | CASSPRTSFNEQYF | TGTGCCAGCAGCCCACGGACTAGTTTCAACGAGCAGTACTTC
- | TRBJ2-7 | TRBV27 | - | CASSLSGAYGGGYEQYF | TGTGCCAGCAGTTTATCAGGTGCATACGGGGGCGGGTACGAGCAGTACTTC
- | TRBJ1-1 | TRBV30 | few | CAWSTGFTEAFF | TGTGCCTGGAGTACAGGGTTCACTGAAGCTTTCTTT
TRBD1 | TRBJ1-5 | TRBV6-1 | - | CASRDRGVNQPQHF | TGTGCCAGCAGGGACAGGGGGGTCAATCAGCCCCAGCATTTT
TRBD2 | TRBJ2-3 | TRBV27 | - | CASSLGVGAGGHTDTQYF | TGTGCCAGCAGTTTAGGGGTCGGAGCGGGGGGCCACACAGATACGCAGTATTTT
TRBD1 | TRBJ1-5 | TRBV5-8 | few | CASSRQGYSNQPQHF | TGTGCCAGCAGCCGACAGGGATATAGCAATCAGCCCCAGCATTTT
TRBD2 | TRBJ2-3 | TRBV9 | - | CASSVGGSGSRDTQYF | TGTGCCAGCAGCGTAGGCGGTAGCGGGAGTCGTGATACGCAGTATTTT
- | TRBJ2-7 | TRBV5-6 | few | CASSLAVRGDEQYF | TGTGCCAGCAGCTTAGCAGTCAGGGGAGACGAGCAGTACTTC